This record looks at one T cell receptor beta chain sequence and its context. Its ends do not fully match the called genes, so a read error is possible. The data belong to a study of low-dose radiotherapy and immunotherapy resistance in tumors. Primers targeting TRAV and TRBV primed first-strand cDNA, covering alpha and beta chains. A 20-cycle PCR with a constant-region primer and V-primer adapter amplified TCRs. The isolated mRNA underwent amplification through in vitro transcription. TCRdb reprocessed the reads via MiXCR and lists one record per CDR3 protein. The sample consists of 5,000 to 7,000 distinct CDR3 sequences, 70% to 80% of them appearing once. It was nivolumab, ipilimumab, aspirin, low-dose cyclophosphamide and low-dose radiotherapy that donors received. The CDR3 is 15 residues long. From germline, CDR1 is SEHNR and CDR2 FQNEAQ (reference sequence).

The chain employs TRBV7-9 and TRBJ2-5; TRBD1 aligns across 8 bases. This clonotype originated in a human donor with advanced metastatic prostate, ovarian, gallbladder or colorectal cancer (not recorded which). This table probably holds off-target reads from a library built for another chain. The CDR3 coding sequence is TGTGCCAGGAGCTTACCAGGGGGCGGGGAAGAGACCCAGTACTTC. Its translation is CARSLPGGGEETQYF.